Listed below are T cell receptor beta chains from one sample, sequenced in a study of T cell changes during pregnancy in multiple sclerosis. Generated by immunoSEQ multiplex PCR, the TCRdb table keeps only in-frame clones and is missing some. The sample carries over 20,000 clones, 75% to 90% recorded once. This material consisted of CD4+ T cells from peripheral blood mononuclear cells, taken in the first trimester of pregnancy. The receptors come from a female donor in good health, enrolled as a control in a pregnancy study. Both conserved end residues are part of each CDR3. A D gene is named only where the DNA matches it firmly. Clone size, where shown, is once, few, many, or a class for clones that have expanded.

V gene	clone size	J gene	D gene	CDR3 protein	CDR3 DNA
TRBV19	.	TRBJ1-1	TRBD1	CASRTGGEAFF	TGTGCCAGCAGGACAGGGGGCGAAGCTTTCTTT
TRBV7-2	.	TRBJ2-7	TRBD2	CASSQMGLASSYEQYF	TGTGCCAGCAGCCAAATGGGACTAGCGAGCTCCTACGAGCAGTACTTC
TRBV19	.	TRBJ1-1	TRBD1	CASFGQGFTEAFF	TGTGCCAGCTTTGGACAGGGGTTCACTGAAGCTTTCTTT
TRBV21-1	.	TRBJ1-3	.	CASSKGTVFSGNTIYF	TGTGCCAGCAGCAAAGGGACAGTTTTCTCTGGAAACACCATATATTTT
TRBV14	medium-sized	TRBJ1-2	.	CASSPRGGGYTF	TGTGCCAGCAGCCCCCGGGGAGGTGGCTACACCTTC
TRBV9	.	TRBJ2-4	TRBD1	CASSAGTGVNIQYF	TGTGCCAGCAGCGCCGGGACAGGGGTTAACATTCAGTACTTC
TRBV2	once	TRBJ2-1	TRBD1	CASTMDRINEQFF	TGTGCCAGCACCATGGACAGGATCAATGAGCAGTTCTTC
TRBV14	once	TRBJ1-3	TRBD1	CASSHPGQGAIGNTIYF	TGTGCCAGCAGCCATCCGGGACAGGGGGCTATTGGAAACACCATATATTTT
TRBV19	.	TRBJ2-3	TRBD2	CASSATRIRGADTQYF	TGTGCCAGTAGTGCCACCCGAATTCGGGGGGCAGATACGCAGTATTTT
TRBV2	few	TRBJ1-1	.	CARSAGPGGTEAFF	TGTGCCAGAAGTGCAGGGCCGGGGGGCACTGAAGCTTTCTTT
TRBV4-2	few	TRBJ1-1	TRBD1	CASSPGQGDLNTEAFF	TGTGCCAGCAGCCCGGGACAGGGGGACCTGAACACTGAAGCTTTCTTT
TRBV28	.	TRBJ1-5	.	CASTNRAHQPQHF	TGTGCCAGCACAAACAGGGCTCATCAGCCCCAGCATTTT
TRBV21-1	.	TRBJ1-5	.	CASAGDNGDF	TGTGCCAGCGCCGGGGACAACGGGGATTTT
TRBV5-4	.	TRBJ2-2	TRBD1	CASSYGVGRDRGLDGELFF	TGTGCCAGCAGCTATGGAGTAGGACGGGACAGGGGGCTGGACGGGGAGCTGTTTTTT
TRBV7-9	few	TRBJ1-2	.	CASSFTEEGTSARYTF	TGTGCCAGCAGCTTCACTGAGGAGGGGACGAGTGCGCGCTACACCTTC
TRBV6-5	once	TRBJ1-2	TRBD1	CASSNPGQGVGYTF	TGTGCCAGCAGCAACCCGGGACAGGGAGTCGGCTACACCTTC
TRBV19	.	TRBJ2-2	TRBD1	CASSRGQTNTGELFF	TGTGCCAGTAGTAGGGGACAGACGAACACCGGGGAGCTGTTTTTT
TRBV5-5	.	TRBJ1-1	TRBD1	CASSRDRGNTEAFF	TGTGCCAGCAGTCGGGACAGGGGGAACACTGAAGCTTTCTTT
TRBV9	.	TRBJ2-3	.	CASSPLAYTDTQYF	TGTGCCAGCAGCCCTCTAGCCTACACAGATACGCAGTATTTT
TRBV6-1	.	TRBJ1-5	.	CASSGSGGGGQPQHF	TGTGCCAGCAGTGGATCGGGGGGAGGAGGCCAGCCCCAGCATTTT
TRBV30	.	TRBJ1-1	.	CAWSLRQWISEAFF	TGTGCCTGGAGTTTGCGACAGTGGATATCAGAAGCTTTCTTT
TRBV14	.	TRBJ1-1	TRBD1	CASSSRQGGAFF	TGTGCCAGCAGCTCCCGGCAGGGGGGAGCTTTCTTT